This record looks at one T cell receptor (beta chain) sequence and its context. Reverse transcription of 0.5 to 1 ug RNA was performed with random hexamers. TCRdb re-analysed the immunoSEQ multiplex PCR reads in MiXCR, keeping a single row per CDR3 protein. Among 200,000 to 250,000 distinct CDR3 sequences listed, just under 95% were seen once. The data stem from a study of CD8 T cells in Susac syndrome. Sequencing of TCR beta was performed on blood CD8+ T cells and on blood CD4+ T cells. The patients who served as multiple sclerosis controls were treatment-naive and had stable or active relapsing-remitting disease that fulfilled the revised McDonald criteria. Bulk CD8+ and CD4+ cells came from magnetic negative isolation; CD8+ TEMRA by FACS. The sample taken for sequencing was CD4+ T cells from PBMCs. The clonotype originates from a human donor with multiple sclerosis.

The CDR3 region has the DNA TGTGCCAGCAGCCAAGGGAAGGCTAGCGGGGAGACCCAGTACTTC. It yields the protein CASSQGKASGETQYF. The V gene is TRBV3-1, the J gene TRBJ2-5, with 8 nucleotides matching TRBD2. Germline values: CDR1 LGHDT, CDR2 YNNKEL (reference sequence). The CDR3 is made up of 15 amino acids. V trimming: 1 base; J trimming: 5 bases; junction bases outside the gene matches: 6.